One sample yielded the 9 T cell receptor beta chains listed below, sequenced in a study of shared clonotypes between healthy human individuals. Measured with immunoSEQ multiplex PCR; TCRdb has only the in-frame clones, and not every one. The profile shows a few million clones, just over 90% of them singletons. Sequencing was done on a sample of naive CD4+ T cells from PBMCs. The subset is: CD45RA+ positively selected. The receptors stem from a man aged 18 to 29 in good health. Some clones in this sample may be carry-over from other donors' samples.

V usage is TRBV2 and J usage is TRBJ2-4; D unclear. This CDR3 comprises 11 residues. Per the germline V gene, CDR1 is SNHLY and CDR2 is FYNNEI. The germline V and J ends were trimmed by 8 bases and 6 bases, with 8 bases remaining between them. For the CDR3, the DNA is TGTGCCAGCGAACGGATAAACATTCAGTACTTC. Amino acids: CASERINIQYF.

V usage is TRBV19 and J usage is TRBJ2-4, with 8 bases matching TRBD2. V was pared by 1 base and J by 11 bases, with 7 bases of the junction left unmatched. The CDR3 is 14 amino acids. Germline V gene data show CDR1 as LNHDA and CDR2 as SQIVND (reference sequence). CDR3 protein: CASSIVGGRTVQYF. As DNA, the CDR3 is TGTGCCAGTAGTATAGTAGGCGGGAGGACGGTTCAGTACTTC. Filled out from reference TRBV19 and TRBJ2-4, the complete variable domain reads DGGITQSPKYLFRKEGQNVTLSCEQNLNHDAMYWYRQDPGQGLRLIYYSQIVNDFQKGDIAEGYSVSREKKESFPLTVTSAQKNPTAFYLCASSIVGGRTVQYFGAGTRLSVL.

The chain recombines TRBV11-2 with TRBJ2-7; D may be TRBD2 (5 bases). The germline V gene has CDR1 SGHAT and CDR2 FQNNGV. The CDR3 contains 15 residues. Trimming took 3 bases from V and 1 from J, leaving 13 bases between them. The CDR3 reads CASSFSGIYSYEQYF. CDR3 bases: TGTGCCAGCAGCTTTTCGGGGATTTATTCCTACGAGCAGTACTTC. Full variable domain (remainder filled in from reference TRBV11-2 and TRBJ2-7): EAGVAQSPRYKIIEKRQSVAFWCNPISGHATLYWYQQILGQGPKLLIQFQNNGVVDDSQLPKDRFSAERLKGVDSTLKIQPAKLEDSAVYLCASSFSGIYSYEQYFGPGTRLTVT.

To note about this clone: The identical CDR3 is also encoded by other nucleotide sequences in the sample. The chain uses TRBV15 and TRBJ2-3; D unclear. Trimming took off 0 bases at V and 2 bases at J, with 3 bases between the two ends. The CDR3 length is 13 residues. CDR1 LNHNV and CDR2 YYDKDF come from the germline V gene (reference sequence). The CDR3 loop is CATSRDPTDTQYF. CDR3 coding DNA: TGTGCCACCAGCAGAGACCCCACAGATACGCAGTATTTT.

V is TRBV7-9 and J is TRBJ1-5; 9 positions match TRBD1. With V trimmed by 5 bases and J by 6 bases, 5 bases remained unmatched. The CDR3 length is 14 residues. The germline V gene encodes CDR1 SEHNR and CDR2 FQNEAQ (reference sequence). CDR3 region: CASSETGGGQPQHF. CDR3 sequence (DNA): TGTGCCAGCAGCGAAACAGGGGGCGGTCAGCCCCAGCATTTT.

The CDR3, as DNA: TGTGCCAACAGGGGAAAGGGAACCTACGAGCAGTACTTC. It codes for CANRGKGTYEQYF. This chain links TRBV10-3 with TRBJ2-7; 7 bases agree with TRBD1. The trim removed 10 bases at V and 2 bases at J, leaving 8 bases unmatched. The CDR3 is 13 amino acids. Looked up from germline, CDR1 is ENHRY and CDR2 is SYGVKD.

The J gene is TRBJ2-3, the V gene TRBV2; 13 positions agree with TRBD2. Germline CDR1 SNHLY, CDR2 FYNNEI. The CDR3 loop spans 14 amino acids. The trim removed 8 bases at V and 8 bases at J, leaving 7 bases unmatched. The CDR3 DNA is TGTGCCAGCGGGGGACTAGCGGGACAGGTTACGCAGTATTTT. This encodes CASGGLAGQVTQYF.

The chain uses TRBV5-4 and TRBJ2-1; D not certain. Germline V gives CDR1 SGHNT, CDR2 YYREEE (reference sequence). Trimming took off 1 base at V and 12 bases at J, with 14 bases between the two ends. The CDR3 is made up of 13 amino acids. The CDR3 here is CASSLPAGDTQFF. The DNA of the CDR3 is TGTGCCAGCAGCTTGCCGGCCGGAGACACGCAGTTCTTC.

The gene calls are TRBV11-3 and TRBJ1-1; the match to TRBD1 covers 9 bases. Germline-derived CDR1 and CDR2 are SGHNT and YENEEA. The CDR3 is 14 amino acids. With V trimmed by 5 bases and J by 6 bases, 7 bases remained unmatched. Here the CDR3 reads CASSPRDRAAEAFF. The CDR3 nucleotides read TGTGCCAGCAGCCCCCGGGACAGGGCGGCTGAAGCTTTCTTT.